This is a list of T cell receptor beta chains from one sample in a study of shared clonotypes between healthy human individuals. Assay: immunoSEQ multiplex PCR; the TCRdb copy retains only in-frame clones and omits some. This sample has approximately 1.5 million clones, with 98% found just once. The sequenced material came from naive CD4+ T cells sorted from blood. These receptors all come from a young man in good health. CDR3s include the opening cysteine and the closing phenylalanine or tryptophan. Fields, in order: V gene, J gene, D gene, clone size, CDR3 DNA, CDR3 protein. D genes are given only for firm matches. Only part of the rows carry a size: once, few, many, or a class if the clone is expanded.

TRBV28	TRBJ1-2	NA	NA	TGTGCCAGCAGTTATGTCTATGGCTACACCTTC	CASSYVYGYTF
TRBV10-1	TRBJ2-2	TRBD2	NA	TGCGCCAGCAGTGACCAGCGGGGCCCGAACACCGGGGAGCTGTTTTTT	CASSDQRGPNTGELFF
TRBV5-1	TRBJ1-4	TRBD1	NA	TGCGCCAGCAGCCGGACAGGGGACTATAATGAAAAACTGTTTTTT	CASSRTGDYNEKLFF
TRBV2	TRBJ1-5	TRBD1	once	TGTGCCAGCGGGACAGATAATCAGCCCCAGCATTTT	CASGTDNQPQHF
TRBV7-3	TRBJ2-1	TRBD2	NA	TGTGCCAGCAGCGTTAGCGGGCCTACCTACAATGAGCAGTTCTTC	CASSVSGPTYNEQFF
TRBV5-1	TRBJ2-7	TRBD2	once	TGCGCCAGCAGCTACGGGGGGACTAGCGGGAGCCACGAGCAGTACTTC	CASSYGGTSGSHEQYF
TRBV6-4	TRBJ2-1	TRBD1	NA	TGTGCCAGCAGTGACTCTATTACAGGGGGCAATGAGCAGTTCTTC	CASSDSITGGNEQFF
TRBV7-7	TRBJ2-3	NA	NA	TGTGCTAGCAGCCAGGGCACAGATACGCAGTATTTT	CASSQGTDTQYF
TRBV5-1	TRBJ2-7	TRBD1	NA	TGCGCCAGCAGCTTGGCAGGCCAGGGGGCGTCCCACGAGCAGTACTTC	CASSLAGQGASHEQYF
TRBV28	TRBJ2-7	NA	NA	TGTGCCAGCAGGCCCCAACAGCGGCATGCATACGAGCAGTACTTC	CASRPQQRHAYEQYF
TRBV6-1	TRBJ1-5	NA	NA	TGTGCCAGCAGAAAAAACGTAGGGGGGGTTCAGCCCCAGCATTTT	CASRKNVGGVQPQHF
TRBV11-1	TRBJ2-4	TRBD1	once	TGTGCCAGCACGCCCAAAGACAGGGAAATAGCCAAAAACATTCAGTACTTC	CASTPKDREIAKNIQYF
TRBV28	TRBJ1-2	TRBD1	NA	TGTGCCAGCAGTTACCCACAGGGGAGATATGGCTACACCTTC	CASSYPQGRYGYTF
TRBV29-1	TRBJ1-3	TRBD1	NA	TGCAGCGTTCAGGGCAGGGGGGTCTCTGGAAACACCATATATTTT	CSVQGRGVSGNTIYF
TRBV23-1	TRBJ2-3	TRBD2	NA	TGCGCCAGCAGTTTACGGAGCGGGACCTGCACAGATACGCAGTATTTT	CASSLRSGTCTDTQYF
TRBV19	TRBJ1-4	NA	NA	TGTGCCAGTAGTATCAGCGCAACTAATGAAAAACTGTTTTTT	CASSISATNEKLFF
TRBV7-2	TRBJ2-3	TRBD2	NA	TGTGCCAGCAGCTCGAAACTAGCGGTGAGCACAGATACGCAGTATTTT	CASSSKLAVSTDTQYF
TRBV9	TRBJ2-3	TRBD2	NA	TGTGCCAGCAGCGTAGCGGGACTAGCGGAGCCAGATACGCAGTATTTT	CASSVAGLAEPDTQYF
TRBV15	TRBJ1-4	NA	once	TGTGCCACCAGCAGAGATCCGGTGGGCAGAGGCGGTGAAAAACTGTTTTTT	CATSRDPVGRGGEKLFF
TRBV5-1	TRBJ2-7	TRBD2	NA	TGCGCCAGCAGCTTGGGGCCCCTAGCGGGAGGGGCCTACGAGCAGTACTTC	CASSLGPLAGGAYEQYF
TRBV27	TRBJ2-7	TRBD2	NA	TGTGCCAGCAGTTTATTCCCTAGCGGGAGGGTGGACGAGCAGTACTTC	CASSLFPSGRVDEQYF
TRBV4-3	TRBJ1-2	TRBD1	NA	TGCGCCAGCAGCCTAAATGCCGGGACAGGGGCCTATGGCTACACCTTC	CASSLNAGTGAYGYTF
TRBV2	TRBJ2-2	NA	NA	TGTGCCAGCAGTGTCGAGGGGGGCACCGGGGAGCTGTTTTTT	CASSVEGGTGELFF
TRBV5-1	TRBJ2-7	TRBD1	NA	TGCGCCAGCAGCTTGGCACAGGGGGCCATCTACGAGCAGTACTTC	CASSLAQGAIYEQYF
TRBV5-1	TRBJ2-5	NA	NA	TGCGCCAGCAGCTTGGGTTGGGGAGTGGAGGAGACCCAGTACTTC	CASSLGWGVEETQYF
TRBV10-3	TRBJ1-5	TRBD1	NA	TGTGCCATCAGTGAGTCGAGGGACAGGTATCAGCCCCAGCATTTT	CAISESRDRYQPQHF
TRBV4-1	TRBJ1-3	TRBD1	NA	TGCGCCAGCACCCAGGAACAGGGGGCTGGAAACACCATATATTTT	CASTQEQGAGNTIYF
TRBV15	TRBJ1-3	NA	NA	TGTGCCACCAGCAGAGATCGGGGACAAGAGTACACCATATATTTT	CATSRDRGQEYTIYF
TRBV5-4	TRBJ2-2	NA	NA	TGTGCCAGCAGCAACCTTAACACCGGGGAGCTGTTTTTT	CASSNLNTGELFF
TRBV28	TRBJ1-5	NA	NA	TGTGCCAGCAGTTCAATAAATCAGCCCCAGCATTTT	CASSSINQPQHF
TRBV11-2	TRBJ2-4	NA	NA	TGTGCCAGCAGCGCCTTGCCCAGGAAAGAATCAAGAAACATTCAGTACTTC	CASSALPRKESRNIQYF
TRBV19	TRBJ2-2	TRBD2	NA	TGTGCCAGTAGTATAGATTCAAGCGGGAGTCTCACCGGGGAGCTGTTTTTT	CASSIDSSGSLTGELFF
TRBV18	TRBJ2-1	TRBD2	NA	TGTGCCAGCTCACCACCAAATGGACTAGGCAATGAGCAGTTCTTC	CASSPPNGLGNEQFF
TRBV10-3	TRBJ2-5	TRBD1	NA	TGTGCCATCGGGGGACAGACCCAAGAGACCCAGTACTTC	CAIGGQTQETQYF
TRBV5-1	TRBJ2-5	NA	NA	TGCGCCAGCAGCTCGTATTCGAGGGAGCAAGAGACCCAGTACTTC	CASSSYSREQETQYF
TRBV29-1	TRBJ2-3	NA	once	TGCAGCGTTGAAGATCTGTTCCCAGATACGCAGTATTTT	CSVEDLFPDTQYF
TRBV10-2	TRBJ2-5	NA	NA	TGCGCCAGCAGTGGGCTGACTAGAAAAGAGACCCAGTACTTC	CASSGLTRKETQYF
TRBV29-1	TRBJ2-6	TRBD2	NA	TGCAGCGTTGATTTAGCGGGAGTCTCTGGGGCCAACGTCCTGACTTTC	CSVDLAGVSGANVLTF
TRBV25-1	TRBJ2-7	TRBD1	NA	TGTGCCAGCAGGACCGGCCTACAGGGGGCAAACATCTTC	CASRTGLQGANIF
TRBV29-1	TRBJ1-4	TRBD1	NA	TGCAGCGTTAGGGCGACAGGGAATGAAAAACTGTTTTTT	CSVRATGNEKLFF
TRBV15	TRBJ1-5	TRBD1	NA	TGTGCCACCAGCAGAGCAGGGGGCCGGGGGTCGGCCCAGCATTTT	CATSRAGGRGSAQHF
TRBV28	TRBJ1-1	NA	NA	TGTGCCAGCAGTCCCGCAGGGTATACTGAAGCTTTCTTT	CASSPAGYTEAFF
TRBV6-1	TRBJ1-5	TRBD1	NA	TGTGCCAGCAGCGGCCCCAGGGGGCGTCAGCCCCAGCATTTT	CASSGPRGRQPQHF
TRBV7-8	TRBJ2-2	NA	NA	TGTGCCAGCAGCTTAAACCTCTCTCCGAACACCGGGGAGCTGTTTTTT	CASSLNLSPNTGELFF
TRBV28	TRBJ2-1	TRBD2	once	TGTGCCAGCGTAGGCGGGAGGGCTAGAAGAAATGAGCAGTTCTTC	CASVGGRARRNEQFF
TRBV2	TRBJ1-5	NA	few	TGTGCCAGCAGTGAGAGCAATCAGCCCCAGCATTTT	CASSESNQPQHF